The clone carrying this T cell receptor (beta chain) appeared many times. The data derive from a study of human T cells and chemical hapten exposure. Trimming took 2 bases from V and 3 from J; bases not matched to a gene: 4. CDR3 size: 15 residues. The time point denotes: patch test 1, 2 weeks after DPC sensitization. Described treatment: therapeutic diphenylcyclopropenone sensitization with weekly scalp DPC. TCRdb independently ran MiXCR on the RACE reads; one entry per CDR3 protein. Counted here are 300,000 to 450,000 distinct CDR3 sequences, roughly 4.8% occurring once; the ten biggest clones make up about 2.1%.

V and J are TRBV12-3 or TRBV12-4 and TRBJ1-3; 7 bases agree with TRBD1. This clonotype was sampled from a woman between 50 and 59 years old with alopecia areata. Some clones in this sample may be carry-over from other donors' samples. Source: whole blood, taken in connection with sensitization to the hapten diphenylcyclopropenone (DPC). CDR3 nucleotides: TGTGCCAGCAGTTTAAGACAGGGACTTGGAAACACCATATATTTT. The encoded protein is CASSLRQGLGNTIYF.